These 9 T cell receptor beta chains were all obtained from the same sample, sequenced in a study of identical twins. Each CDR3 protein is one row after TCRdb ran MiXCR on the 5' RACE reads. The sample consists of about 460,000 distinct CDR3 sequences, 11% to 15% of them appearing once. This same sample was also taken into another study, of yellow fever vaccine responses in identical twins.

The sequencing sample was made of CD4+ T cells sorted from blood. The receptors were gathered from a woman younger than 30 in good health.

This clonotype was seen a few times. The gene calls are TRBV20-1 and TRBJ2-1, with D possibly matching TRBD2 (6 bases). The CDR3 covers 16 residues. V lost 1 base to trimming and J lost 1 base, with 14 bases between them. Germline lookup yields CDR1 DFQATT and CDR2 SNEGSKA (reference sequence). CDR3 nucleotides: TGCAGTGCTAGAGTGTCCCTAGCGCAATCCTACAATGAGCAGTTCTTC. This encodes CSARVSLAQSYNEQFF.

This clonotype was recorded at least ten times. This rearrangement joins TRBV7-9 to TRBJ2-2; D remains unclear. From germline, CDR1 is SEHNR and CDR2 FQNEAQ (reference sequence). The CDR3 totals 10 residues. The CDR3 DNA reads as TGTGCAGGCTACACCGGGGAGCTGTTTTTT. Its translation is CAGYTGELFF.

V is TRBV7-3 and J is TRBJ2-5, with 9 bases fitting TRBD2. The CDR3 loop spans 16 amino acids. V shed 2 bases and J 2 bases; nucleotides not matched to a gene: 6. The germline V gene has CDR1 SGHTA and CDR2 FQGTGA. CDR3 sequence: CASSLAAGLAQETQYF. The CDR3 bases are TGTGCCAGCAGCTTAGCCGCGGGACTAGCACAAGAGACCCAGTACTTC.

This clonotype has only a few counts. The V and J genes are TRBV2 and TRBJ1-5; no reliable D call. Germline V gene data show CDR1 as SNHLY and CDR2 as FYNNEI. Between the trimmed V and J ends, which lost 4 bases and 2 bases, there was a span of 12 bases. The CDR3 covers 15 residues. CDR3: CASSGTRGGNQPQHF. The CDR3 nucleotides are TGTGCCAGCAGTGGGACCCGCGGGGGCAATCAGCCCCAGCATTTT.

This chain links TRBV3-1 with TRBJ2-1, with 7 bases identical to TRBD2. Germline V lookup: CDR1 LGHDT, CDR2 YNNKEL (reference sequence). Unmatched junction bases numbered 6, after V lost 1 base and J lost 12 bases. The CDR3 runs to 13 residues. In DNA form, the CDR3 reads TGTGCCAGCAGCCAAGTACCGGGACTATTGCAGTTCTTC. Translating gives CASSQVPGLLQFF.

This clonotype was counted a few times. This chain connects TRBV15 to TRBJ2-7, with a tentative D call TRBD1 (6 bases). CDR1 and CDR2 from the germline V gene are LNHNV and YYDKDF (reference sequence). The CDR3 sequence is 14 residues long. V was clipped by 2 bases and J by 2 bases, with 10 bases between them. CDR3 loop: CATSRKTGPYEQYF. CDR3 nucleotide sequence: TGTGCCACCAGCAGAAAAACAGGGCCCTACGAGCAGTACTTC.

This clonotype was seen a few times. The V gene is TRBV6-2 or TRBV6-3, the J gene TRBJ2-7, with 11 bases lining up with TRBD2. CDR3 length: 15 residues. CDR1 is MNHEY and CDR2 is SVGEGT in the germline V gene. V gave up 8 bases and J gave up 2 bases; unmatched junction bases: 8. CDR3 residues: CASCAGTSGTYEQYF. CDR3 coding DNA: TGTGCCAGCTGTGCCGGGACTAGCGGCACCTACGAGCAGTACTTC.

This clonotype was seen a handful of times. CDR3 DNA: TGCGCCAGCAGCGCAGGACTAGCGGGGGGGATCTACGAGCAGTACTTC. The encoded protein is CASSAGLAGGIYEQYF. The chain uses TRBV5-1 and TRBJ2-7, with 15 bases identical to TRBD2. CDR3 length equals 16 residues. Germline V gene lookup returns CDR1 SGHRS and CDR2 YFSETQ. V dropped 4 bases and J dropped 3; count of bases not matched to a gene: 5.

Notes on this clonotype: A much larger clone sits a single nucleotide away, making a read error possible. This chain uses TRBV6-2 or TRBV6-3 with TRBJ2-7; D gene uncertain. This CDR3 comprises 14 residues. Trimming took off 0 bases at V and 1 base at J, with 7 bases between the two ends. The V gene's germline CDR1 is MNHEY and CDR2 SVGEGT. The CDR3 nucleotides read TGTGCCAGCAGTTACTCGATGGTTTCCTACGAGCAGTACTTC. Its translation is CASSYSMVSYEQYF.